Listed below are T cell receptor beta chains from one sample, sequenced in a study of metastatic and nonmetastatic thyroid tumors. Via MiXCR, TCRdb re-called the PCR reads. The repertoire holds 43,000 or so clones, under 20% seen once, with roughly 22% in the top ten. Sample: blood. These receptors were collected from a female donor with papillary thyroid cancer or a benign thyroid nodule (not recorded which). Some clones in this sample may be carry-over from other donors' samples. Each CDR3 is given with its conserved first and last residue. A D gene is named only where the DNA matches it firmly. Expanded clones get a size class; other rows say once, few or many, or leave the size out.

d_call: NA; clone_size: medium-sized; v_call: TRBV6-1; j_call: TRBJ2-3; cdr3_nt: TGTGCCAGCAGTGATCCCAAGAGCCCGCCCTTCACAGATACGCAGTATTTT; cdr3_aa: CASSDPKSPPFTDTQYF
d_call: NA; clone_size: NA; v_call: TRBV20-1; j_call: TRBJ1-2; cdr3_nt: TGCAGTGCTAGCCCGGACAGTAACTATGGGAACACCTTC; cdr3_aa: CSASPDSNYGNTF
d_call: NA; clone_size: many; v_call: TRBV10-3; j_call: TRBJ2-1; cdr3_nt: TGTGCCATCAGTGAGTTGGGAATTGAGCAGTTCTTC; cdr3_aa: CAISELGIEQFF
d_call: NA; clone_size: NA; v_call: TRBV24-1; j_call: TRBJ2-5; cdr3_nt: TGTGCCACCAGTGTAGCGCCGCAAGAGACCCAGTACTTC; cdr3_aa: CATSVAPQETQYF
d_call: NA; clone_size: many; v_call: TRBV27; j_call: TRBJ1-4; cdr3_nt: TGTGCCAGCAGTTTTACTTTGAATGAAAAACTGTTTTTT; cdr3_aa: CASSFTLNEKLFF
d_call: NA; clone_size: many; v_call: TRBV11-2; j_call: TRBJ2-1; cdr3_nt: TGTGCCAGCAGCTTTGGGACTTACAATGAGCAGTTCTTC; cdr3_aa: CASSFGTYNEQFF
d_call: NA; clone_size: many; v_call: TRBV3-1; j_call: TRBJ2-7; cdr3_nt: TGTGCCAGCAGCCAAAGGGGCACGTCCTACGAGCAGTACTTC; cdr3_aa: CASSQRGTSYEQYF
d_call: NA; clone_size: few; v_call: TRBV6-1; j_call: TRBJ1-1; cdr3_nt: TGTGCCAGCGAATCCGTTGGGGGGCTGGCTGAAGCTTTCTTT; cdr3_aa: CASESVGGLAEAFF
d_call: NA; clone_size: many; v_call: TRBV7-2; j_call: TRBJ1-2; cdr3_nt: TGTGCCAGCAGCTTAGCGTTGGGTGTCTATGGCTACACCTTC; cdr3_aa: CASSLALGVYGYTF
d_call: NA; clone_size: many; v_call: TRBV28; j_call: TRBJ2-1; cdr3_nt: TGTGCCAGCAGTTTAGGGGTCATGGTTCGCGAGCAGTTCTTC; cdr3_aa: CASSLGVMVREQFF
d_call: TRBD2; clone_size: many; v_call: TRBV11-1; j_call: TRBJ2-2; cdr3_nt: TGTGCCATCAGGGGGACGGGACTAGCGGGAGCGGGAACCGGGGAGCTGTTTTTT; cdr3_aa: CAIRGTGLAGAGTGELFF
d_call: TRBD2; clone_size: many; v_call: TRBV6-1; j_call: TRBJ2-7; cdr3_nt: TGTGCCAGCAGTCAAGGACTAGCGGGCATTACCTACGAGCAGTACTTC; cdr3_aa: CASSQGLAGITYEQYF
d_call: NA; clone_size: NA; v_call: TRBV27; j_call: TRBJ2-1; cdr3_nt: TGTGCCAGCAGCCCAGATCCCCTGACCTACAATGAGCAGTTCTTC; cdr3_aa: CASSPDPLTYNEQFF
d_call: NA; clone_size: many; v_call: TRBV15; j_call: TRBJ1-4; cdr3_nt: TGTGCCACCAGCAGAGATGACAATGAAAAACTGTTTTTT; cdr3_aa: CATSRDDNEKLFF
d_call: TRBD2; clone_size: many; v_call: TRBV5-1; j_call: TRBJ2-1; cdr3_nt: TGCGCCAGCAGCTTCGGACTAGCTTTAAATGAGCAGTTCTTC; cdr3_aa: CASSFGLALNEQFF
d_call: TRBD1; clone_size: many; v_call: TRBV7-2; j_call: TRBJ2-7; cdr3_nt: TGTGCCAGCAGCTTTACAGGGGCTCCCTTGGAGCAGTACTTC; cdr3_aa: CASSFTGAPLEQYF
d_call: NA; clone_size: NA; v_call: TRBV12-5; j_call: TRBJ2-7; cdr3_nt: TGTGCTAGTGTTTTGACCTCCTACGAGGAGTACTTC; cdr3_aa: CASVLTSYEEYF
d_call: NA; clone_size: many; v_call: TRBV2; j_call: TRBJ1-5; cdr3_nt: TGTGCCAGCAGTGGGGCGGGCAATCAGCCCCAGCATTTT; cdr3_aa: CASSGAGNQPQHF
d_call: TRBD2; clone_size: few; v_call: TRBV6-4; j_call: TRBJ2-1; cdr3_nt: TGTGCCAGCAGTGAATCAGCGGGGGATGGAAATGAGCAGTTCTTC; cdr3_aa: CASSESAGDGNEQFF
d_call: TRBD1; clone_size: many; v_call: TRBV12-3/TRBV12-4; j_call: TRBJ1-2; cdr3_nt: TGTGCCAGCACCGAGACAGGGTATAGTAACTATGGCTACACCTTC; cdr3_aa: CASTETGYSNYGYTF
d_call: NA; clone_size: many; v_call: TRBV30; j_call: TRBJ1-4; cdr3_nt: TGTGCCTGGATGGGGGGCGACAGTCTTAATGAAAAACTGTTTTTT; cdr3_aa: CAWMGGDSLNEKLFF
d_call: TRBD2; clone_size: many; v_call: TRBV6-6; j_call: TRBJ2-3; cdr3_nt: TGTGCCAGCAATTCAGGACTAGCGGGTTCCTTTTTGGATACGCAGTATTTT; cdr3_aa: CASNSGLAGSFLDTQYF
d_call: NA; clone_size: NA; v_call: TRBV7-9; j_call: TRBJ2-2; cdr3_nt: TGTGCCAGCAGCTCCATCGGGGGCGCGACCGGGGAGCTGTTTTTT; cdr3_aa: CASSSIGGATGELFF
d_call: NA; clone_size: many; v_call: TRBV27; j_call: TRBJ2-3; cdr3_nt: TGTGCCAGCAGTTTTGGTTATACGCAGTATTTT; cdr3_aa: CASSFGYTQYF
d_call: NA; clone_size: many; v_call: TRBV6-1; j_call: TRBJ1-1; cdr3_nt: TGTGCCAGCAGTCCCATGGGGCGAGGGACTGAAGCTTTCTTT; cdr3_aa: CASSPMGRGTEAFF
d_call: NA; clone_size: few; v_call: TRBV6-1; j_call: TRBJ2-2; cdr3_nt: TGTGCCAGCAGTGAAAACGGGGAGCTTTTTTTT; cdr3_aa: CASSENGELFF
d_call: NA; clone_size: NA; v_call: TRBV20-1; j_call: TRBJ1-2; cdr3_nt: TGCAGTGCTAGGTTGGGGGGAGACTATGGCTACACCTTC; cdr3_aa: CSARLGGDYGYTF
d_call: TRBD1; clone_size: many; v_call: TRBV6-1; j_call: TRBJ1-1; cdr3_nt: TGTGCCAGCATGCAGGGGGTGTTCGGTGAAGCTTTCTTT; cdr3_aa: CASMQGVFGEAFF
d_call: TRBD2; clone_size: many; v_call: TRBV3-1; j_call: TRBJ2-1; cdr3_nt: TGTGCCAGCAGCCAAGTCGTAGCGGGAGGGACGGGGAATGAGCAGTTCTTC; cdr3_aa: CASSQVVAGGTGNEQFF
d_call: TRBD1; clone_size: few; v_call: TRBV6-1; j_call: TRBJ2-7; cdr3_nt: TGTGCCAGCAGTCCGAGGGGACAGCACTACGAGCAGTACTTC; cdr3_aa: CASSPRGQHYEQYF
d_call: NA; clone_size: NA; v_call: TRBV12-3/TRBV12-4; j_call: TRBJ1-2; cdr3_nt: TGTGCCAGCAGTCGGGACGGCAACTATGGCTATACCTTC; cdr3_aa: CASSRDGNYGYTF
d_call: NA; clone_size: many; v_call: TRBV5-1; j_call: TRBJ1-1; cdr3_nt: TGCGCCAGCAGCTTGGCCGGGTATTCTGAAGCTTTCTTT; cdr3_aa: CASSLAGYSEAFF
d_call: NA; clone_size: many; v_call: TRBV5-1; j_call: TRBJ1-2; cdr3_nt: TGCGCCAGCAGCTTGGAAGGAGGGGCTAACTATGGCTACACCTTC; cdr3_aa: CASSLEGGANYGYTF
d_call: NA; clone_size: NA; v_call: TRBV9; j_call: TRBJ2-5; cdr3_nt: TGTGCCAGCAGCGTAGGAGGAGGTGACCAAGAGACCCAGTACTTC; cdr3_aa: CASSVGGGDQETQYF
d_call: NA; clone_size: many; v_call: TRBV5-4; j_call: TRBJ2-3; cdr3_nt: TGTGCCAGCAGTACAGGACTCAGCACAGATACGCAGTATTTT; cdr3_aa: CASSTGLSTDTQYF
d_call: TRBD2; clone_size: once; v_call: TRBV7-2; j_call: TRBJ2-1; cdr3_nt: TGTGCCAGCAGCTTAGCTAGCGGGGGGTACAATGAGCAGTTCTTC; cdr3_aa: CASSLASGGYNEQFF
d_call: NA; clone_size: many; v_call: TRBV7-9; j_call: TRBJ1-5; cdr3_nt: TGTGCCAGCAGCTTATCGGAGGGTCAGCCCCAGCATTTT; cdr3_aa: CASSLSEGQPQHF
d_call: NA; clone_size: many; v_call: TRBV12-3/TRBV12-4; j_call: TRBJ1-5; cdr3_nt: TGTGCCAGCAGTGACCAAAGGGGCCCAAATCAGCCCCAGCATTTT; cdr3_aa: CASSDQRGPNQPQHF
d_call: NA; clone_size: many; v_call: TRBV29-1; j_call: TRBJ2-3; cdr3_nt: TGCAGCGTCAGAACCCTGGCCCAAGATACGCAGTATTTT; cdr3_aa: CSVRTLAQDTQYF
d_call: NA; clone_size: few; v_call: TRBV12-3/TRBV12-4; j_call: TRBJ2-1; cdr3_nt: TGTGCCAGCCGAACCCGACGGAGCTCCTACAATGAGCAGTTCTTC; cdr3_aa: CASRTRRSSYNEQFF
d_call: TRBD2; clone_size: NA; v_call: TRBV20-1; j_call: TRBJ2-1; cdr3_nt: TGCAGTGCCCCGGGACTAGACTACAATGAGCAGTTCTTC; cdr3_aa: CSAPGLDYNEQFF